This T cell receptor (beta chain) was obtained from a study of blood T cell repertoires in COVID-19. Study-wide background: COVID-19 samples collected from the United States, Italy and Spain covered acute and convalescent phases. T cells, B-cell-depleted T cells, or PBMCs supplied cDNA or gDNA.

Source study methods: Reference gene primers were amplified, and this amplification served to estimate nucleated cell counts. The repertoire was sequenced with immunoSEQ multiplex PCR; TCRdb's copy has only in-frame clones and lacks some. V and J calls plus clone size are reproduced from that table; the DNA served to infer D and trimming. This sample carries about 340,000 clones, over 70% of them seen once, and the ten largest clones take over 6%. Trimming cost V 0 bases and J 1 base; bases outside gene matches: 1. Germline assignment: CDR1 SGDLS and CDR2 YYNGEE. The CDR3 is made up of 15 amino acids.

The sample consisted of peripheral blood. The gene calls are TRBV9 and TRBJ2-3; 8 positions agree with TRBD2. The receptor was isolated from a woman aged 45-60 years with COVID-19, enrolled during active disease. The DNA of the CDR3 is TGTGCCAGCAGCGTAGATAGCGGGGGCACAGATACGCAGTATTTT. This encodes CASSVDSGGTDTQYF.